These 9 T cell receptor beta chains were sequenced from one sample in a study of blood T cells in healthy people across ages. Using a J-beta primer mix together with a sample-barcoded 5' primer, a second PCR was run for roughly 6 to 12 cycles. Each CDR3 protein is one row after TCRdb ran MiXCR on the 5' RACE reads. This table has about 1,000,000 distinct CDR3 sequences, 40% to 55% appearing once. Material for sequencing was blood. The receptor source for this set is a woman aged 55-70 years in good health.

This clonotype appeared a few times. The V call is TRBV5-1, the J call TRBJ2-1; no definite D call. Trimming shortened V by 2 bases and J by 8 bases, and 8 bases separated the two germline ends. Germline CDR1 reads SGHRS; CDR2 reads YFSETQ. The CDR3 length is 12 residues. The CDR3 region is CASSFPHDEQFF. CDR3 bases: TGCGCCAGCAGCTTCCCTCACGATGAGCAGTTCTTC.

The chain links TRBV6-5 to TRBJ2-7, with a weak D call TRBD2 (5 bases). The CDR3 loop spans 13 amino acids. Looked up from germline, CDR1 is MNHEY and CDR2 is SVGAGI. Trimming took off 8 bases at V and 3 bases at J, with 14 bases between the two ends. This CDR3 reads CASFGDLNYEQYF. The CDR3 DNA sequence: TGTGCCAGCTTCGGGGATTTAAACTACGAGCAGTACTTC.

V is TRBV11-2 and J is TRBJ2-3; weak D call: TRBD1 (7 bases). V lost 5 bases and J 7 bases, leaving 13 bases between the germline ends. The CDR3 runs to 13 residues. CDR1 is SGHAT and CDR2 is FQNNGV in the germline V gene. CDR3 nucleotides: TGTGCCAGCAGCGGAGGGGGCGCATATACGCAGTATTTT. Amino acid sequence: CASSGGGAYTQYF.

This clonotype has just a few counts. V and J are TRBV7-9 and TRBJ2-7; 10 bases are a match to TRBD2. Trimming cost V 4 bases and J 3 bases; bases outside gene matches: 18. This CDR3 comprises 19 residues. Germline-derived CDR1 and CDR2 are SEHNR and FQNEAQ (reference sequence). CDR3 loop: CASSSNRAPEAGGNYEQYF. CDR3 nucleotide sequence: TGTGCCAGCAGCTCAAACAGGGCCCCGGAAGCGGGAGGGAACTACGAGCAGTACTTC.

Turning to this clonotype: A read error may account for a junction end that differs from germline. The chain has TRBV10-3 and TRBJ1-6; no definite D call. CDR1 is ENHRY and CDR2 is SYGVKD in the germline V gene. The CDR3 runs to 13 residues. The CDR3 nucleotides are TGTGCCATCAGTGAGAAGGGAACCTCACCCCCCCACTTT. Amino acid sequence: CAISEKGTSPPHF.

The chain recombines TRBV14 with TRBJ2-3, with TRBD1 matching 7 bases. Trimming took 0 bases from V and 6 from J; bases not matched to a gene: 6. CDR1 is SGHDN, CDR2 FVKESK, per germline. This CDR3 has 15 amino acids. Written as DNA, the CDR3 is TGTGCCAGCAGCCAAGATTTGACAGGGTTTGATACGCAGTATTTT. Translated, it gives CASSQDLTGFDTQYF.

In this sample, this clonotype turned up a few times. The chain uses TRBV2 and TRBJ2-4, with D tentatively TRBD1 (6 bases). Trimming removed 7 bases at V and 2 bases at J, with 15 bases between. Germline V gene sequence: CDR1 SNHLY, CDR2 FYNNEI. The CDR3 runs to 15 residues. CDR3 region: CASITGFITKNIQYF. CDR3 nucleotides: TGTGCCAGCATTACAGGGTTTATTACCAAAAACATTCAGTACTTC.

This chain joins TRBV4-1 and TRBJ2-1, with D possibly being TRBD2 (6 bases). V was pared by 1 base and J by 5 bases, with 9 bases between. This CDR3 spans 14 amino acids. Looked up from germline, CDR1 is MGHRA and CDR2 is YSYEKL. CDR3 residues: CASSQGLANNEQFF. The CDR3 DNA is TGCGCCAGCAGCCAAGGTCTAGCGAACAATGAGCAGTTCTTC.

The V gene is TRBV10-3, the J gene TRBJ1-4; D not resolved. Trimming left V 3 bases short and J 10 bases short, with 9 bases between. From germline, CDR1 is ENHRY and CDR2 SYGVKD. The length of the CDR3 is 12 residues. The CDR3 DNA follows: TGTGCCATCAGTGAACAAGGAGGAAAACTGTTTTTT. This codes for CAISEQGGKLFF.